Only a few counts were recorded for the clone carrying this T cell receptor beta chain. Its antigen is not known. PCR primers comprised 60 Vbeta and 13 Jbeta primers. Sequencing was performed with immunoSEQ multiplex PCR; in TCRdb, only in-frame clones are kept and a portion is missing. The data show fewer than 200,000 clones, with under 9.5% seen just once and approximately 1.5% held by the top ten. This sample is drawn from a study of cytomegalovirus exposure and HLA in healthy donors. Study-wide findings and caveats: For most TCR beta V segments, an earlier analysis put the productive rate at about 90% or about 30% of the time. In a later analysis, an Asian-associated ancestry cluster reportedly showed fewer N-insertions than the approximately 700-donor mean. Reports state that TCR beta sequences accurately predicted most subjects' HLA-A and HLA-B alleles.

This receptor was obtained from a woman in her thirties in good health and CMV-seropositive. Sequences were obtained from PBMCs.

CDR3 in DNA: TGTGCCAGCTCACCACTCGGGGGAAGCGAGCAGTACTTC. Protein product: CASSPLGGSEQYF. The V and J genes are TRBV18 and TRBJ2-7, with D tentatively TRBD2 (6 bases). Germline-derived CDR1 and CDR2 are KGHSH and LQKENI. V was pared by 1 base and J by 6 bases, with 10 bases between. The CDR3 totals 13 residues.